The present TCR beta chain was sequenced within a study of T cells after yellow fever vaccination. For the study at large: Libraries from low-cell-number fractions were prepared with the SMART-Seq v4 Ultra Low Input RNA kit.

Between the trimmed V and J ends, which lost 6 bases and 1 base, there was a span of 21 bases. Germline loops: CDR1 MDHEN, CDR2 SYDVKM. CDR3 length: 17 amino acids. Overall study findings and caveats: Post-booster samples contained most primary-vaccination clones (around 96% CD4, 88% CD8). CD4 and CD8 compartments shared a small share of clonotypes.

As to this clonotype: The antigen remains undetermined.

TCRdb analysed the 5' RACE reads with MiXCR anew, one entry per CDR3 protein. This table has about 320,000 distinct CDR3 sequences, approximately 12% appearing once. Sequenced material: CD4+ T cells sorted from PBMCs, taken 15 days after the yellow fever booster vaccination. The receptor comes from a man aged 18 to 29 who received the YFV17D yellow fever vaccine. J is TRBJ1-1 and V is TRBV28; unclear D gene. The CDR3 coding sequence is TGTGCCAGCAGCCAACCTGGAGGGTCTTTTAGGAACACTGAAGCTTTCTTT. Protein product: CASSQPGGSFRNTEAFF.